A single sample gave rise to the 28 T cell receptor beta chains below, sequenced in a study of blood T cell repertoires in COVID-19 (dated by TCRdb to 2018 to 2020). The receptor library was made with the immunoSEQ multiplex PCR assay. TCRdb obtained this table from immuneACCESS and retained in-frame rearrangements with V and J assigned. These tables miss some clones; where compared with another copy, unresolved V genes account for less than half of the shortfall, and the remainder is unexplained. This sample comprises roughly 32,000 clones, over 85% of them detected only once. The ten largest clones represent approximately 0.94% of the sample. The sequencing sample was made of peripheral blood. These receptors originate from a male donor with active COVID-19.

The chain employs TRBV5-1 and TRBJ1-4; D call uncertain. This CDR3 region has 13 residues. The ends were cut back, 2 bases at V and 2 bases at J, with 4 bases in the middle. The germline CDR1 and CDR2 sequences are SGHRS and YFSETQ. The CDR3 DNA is TGCGCCAGCAGCTTCTCTACTAATGAAAAACTGTTTTTT. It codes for CASSFSTNEKLFF.

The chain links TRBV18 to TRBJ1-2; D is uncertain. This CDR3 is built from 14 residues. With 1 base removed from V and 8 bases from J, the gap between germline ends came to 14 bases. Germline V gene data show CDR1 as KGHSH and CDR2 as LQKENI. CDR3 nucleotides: TGTGCCAGCTCACCACTGGATCAGGTATACGGCTACACCTTC. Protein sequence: CASSPLDQVYGYTF.

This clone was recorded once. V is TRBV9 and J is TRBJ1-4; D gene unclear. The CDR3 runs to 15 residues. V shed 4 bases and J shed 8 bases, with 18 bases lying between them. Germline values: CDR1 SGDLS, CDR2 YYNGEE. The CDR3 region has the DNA TGTGCCAGCAGCAAGGGCGGGCCCTATGTGGAAAAACTGTTTTTT. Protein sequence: CASSKGGPYVEKLFF.

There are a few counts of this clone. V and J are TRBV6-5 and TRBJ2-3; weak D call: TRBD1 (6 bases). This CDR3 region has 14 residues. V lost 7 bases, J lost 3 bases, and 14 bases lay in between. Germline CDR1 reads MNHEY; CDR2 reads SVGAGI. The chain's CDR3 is CASTRDKGTDTQYF. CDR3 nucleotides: TGTGCCAGCACCCGGGACAAGGGAACAGATACGCAGTATTTT.

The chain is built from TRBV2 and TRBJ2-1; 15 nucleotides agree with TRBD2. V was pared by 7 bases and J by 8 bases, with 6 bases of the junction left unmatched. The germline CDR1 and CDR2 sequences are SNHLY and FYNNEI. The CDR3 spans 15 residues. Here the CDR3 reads CASTGLAGGSYEQFF. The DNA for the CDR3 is TGTGCCAGCACAGGACTAGCGGGGGGGTCTTATGAGCAGTTCTTC.

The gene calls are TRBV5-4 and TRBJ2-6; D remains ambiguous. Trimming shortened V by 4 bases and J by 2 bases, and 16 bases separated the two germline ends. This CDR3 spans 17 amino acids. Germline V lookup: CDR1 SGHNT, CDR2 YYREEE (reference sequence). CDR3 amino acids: CASSPPTSITGANVLTF. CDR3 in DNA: TGTGCCAGCAGCCCACCAACATCGATTACTGGGGCCAACGTCCTGACTTTC.

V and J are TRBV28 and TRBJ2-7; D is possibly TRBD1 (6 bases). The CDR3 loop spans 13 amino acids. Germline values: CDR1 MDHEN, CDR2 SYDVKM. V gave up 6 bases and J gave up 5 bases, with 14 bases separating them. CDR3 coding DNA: TGTGCCAGCAGAAACAGGGATTCCCACGAGCAGTACTTC. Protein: CASRNRDSHEQYF.

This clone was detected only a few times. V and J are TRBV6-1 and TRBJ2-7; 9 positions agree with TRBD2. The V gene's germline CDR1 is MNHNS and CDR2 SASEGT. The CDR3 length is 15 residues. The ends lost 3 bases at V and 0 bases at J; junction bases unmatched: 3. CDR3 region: CASSEVAGASYEQYF. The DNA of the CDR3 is TGTGCCAGCAGTGAGGTAGCGGGGGCCTCCTACGAGCAGTACTTC.

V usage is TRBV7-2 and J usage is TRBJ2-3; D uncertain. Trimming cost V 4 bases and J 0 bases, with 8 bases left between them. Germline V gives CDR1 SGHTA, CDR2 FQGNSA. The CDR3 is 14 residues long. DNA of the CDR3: TGTGCCAGCAGCTCCCGGAGTAGCACAGATACGCAGTATTTT. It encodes CASSSRSSTDTQYF.

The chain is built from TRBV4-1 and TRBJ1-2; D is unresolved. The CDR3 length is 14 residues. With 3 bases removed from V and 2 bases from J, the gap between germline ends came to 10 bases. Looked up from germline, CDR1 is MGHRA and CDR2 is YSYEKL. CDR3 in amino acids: CASSHPVQNYGYTF. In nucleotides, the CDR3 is TGCGCCAGCAGCCACCCCGTTCAGAACTATGGCTACACCTTC.

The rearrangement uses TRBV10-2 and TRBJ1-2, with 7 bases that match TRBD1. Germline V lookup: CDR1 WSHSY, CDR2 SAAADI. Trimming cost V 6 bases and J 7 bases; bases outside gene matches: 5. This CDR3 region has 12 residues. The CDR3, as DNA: TGCGCCAGCAGCGAAGGGGGCGGTGGCTACACCTTC. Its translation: CASSEGGGGYTF.

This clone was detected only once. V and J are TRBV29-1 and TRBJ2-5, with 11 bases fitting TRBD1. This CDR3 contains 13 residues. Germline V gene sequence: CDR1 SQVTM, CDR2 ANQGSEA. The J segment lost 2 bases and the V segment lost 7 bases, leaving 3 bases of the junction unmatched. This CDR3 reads CSAGDRGQETQYF. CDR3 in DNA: TGCAGCGCTGGGGACAGGGGGCAAGAGACCCAGTACTTC.

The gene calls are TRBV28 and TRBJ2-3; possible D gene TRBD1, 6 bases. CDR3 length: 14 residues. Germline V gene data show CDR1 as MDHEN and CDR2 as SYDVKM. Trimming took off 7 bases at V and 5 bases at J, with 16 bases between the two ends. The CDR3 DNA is TGTGCCAGCACCCCAGGACAGCTACGAGATACGCAGTATTTT. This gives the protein CASTPGQLRDTQYF.

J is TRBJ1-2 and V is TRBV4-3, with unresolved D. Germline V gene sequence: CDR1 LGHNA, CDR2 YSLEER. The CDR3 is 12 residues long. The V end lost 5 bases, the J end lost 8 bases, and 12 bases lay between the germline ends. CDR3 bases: TGCGCCAGCAGCGGAGCCGAGTACGGCTACACCTTC. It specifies CASSGAEYGYTF.

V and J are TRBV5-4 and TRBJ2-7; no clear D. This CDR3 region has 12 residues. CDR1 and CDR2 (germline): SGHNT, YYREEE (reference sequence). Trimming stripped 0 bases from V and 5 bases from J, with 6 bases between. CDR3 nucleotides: TGTGCCAGCAGCTTGGGGCTCGACGAGCAGTACTTC. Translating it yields CASSLGLDEQYF.

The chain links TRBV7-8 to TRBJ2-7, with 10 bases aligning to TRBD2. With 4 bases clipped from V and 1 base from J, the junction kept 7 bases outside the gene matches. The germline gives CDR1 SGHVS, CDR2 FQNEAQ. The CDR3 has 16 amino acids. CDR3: CASSSRERGGSYEQYF. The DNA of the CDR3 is TGTGCCAGCAGCTCACGAGAGCGGGGGGGATCCTACGAGCAGTACTTC.

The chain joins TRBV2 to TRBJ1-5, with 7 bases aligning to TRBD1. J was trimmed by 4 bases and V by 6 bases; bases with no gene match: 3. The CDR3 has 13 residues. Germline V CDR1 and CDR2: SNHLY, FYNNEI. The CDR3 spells CASRDRANQPQHF. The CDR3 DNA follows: TGTGCCAGCAGAGACAGGGCAAATCAGCCCCAGCATTTT. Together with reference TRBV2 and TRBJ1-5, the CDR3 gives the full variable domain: EPEVTQTPSHQVTQMGQEVILRCVPISNHLYFYWYRQILGQKVEFLVSFYNNEISEKSEIFDDQFSVERPDGSNFTLKIRSTKLEDSAMYFCASRDRANQPQHFGDGTRLSIL.

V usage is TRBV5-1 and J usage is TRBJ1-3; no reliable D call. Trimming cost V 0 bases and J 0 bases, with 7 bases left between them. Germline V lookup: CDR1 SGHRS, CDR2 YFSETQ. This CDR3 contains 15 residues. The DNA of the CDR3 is TGCGCCAGCAGCTTGGCCGGGAGCTCTGGAAACACCATATATTTT. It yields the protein CASSLAGSSGNTIYF.

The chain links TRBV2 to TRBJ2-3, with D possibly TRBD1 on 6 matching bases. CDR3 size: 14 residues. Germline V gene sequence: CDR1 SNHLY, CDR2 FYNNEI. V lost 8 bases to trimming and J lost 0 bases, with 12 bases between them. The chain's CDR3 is CASRRQASTDTQYF. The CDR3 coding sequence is TGTGCCAGCCGGAGACAGGCTAGCACAGATACGCAGTATTTT.

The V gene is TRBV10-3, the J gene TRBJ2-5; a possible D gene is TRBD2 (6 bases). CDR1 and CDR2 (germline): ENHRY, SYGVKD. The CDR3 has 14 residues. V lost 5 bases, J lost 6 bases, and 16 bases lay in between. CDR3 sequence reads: CAISSFGGRKTQYF. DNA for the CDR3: TGTGCCATCAGTTCATTCGGGGGTCGGAAGACCCAGTACTTC.

CDR3 DNA sequence: TGTGCCAGCAGCCCCGGACAGGGCCCTACCCCCTACGAGCAGTACTTC. Residues: CASSPGQGPTPYEQYF. V gene TRBV5-4 combines with J gene TRBJ2-7; 8 bases are a match to TRBD1. The ends lost 4 bases at V and 2 bases at J; junction bases unmatched: 11. Germline V gene data show CDR1 as SGHNT and CDR2 as YYREEE (reference sequence). CDR3 size: 16 residues.

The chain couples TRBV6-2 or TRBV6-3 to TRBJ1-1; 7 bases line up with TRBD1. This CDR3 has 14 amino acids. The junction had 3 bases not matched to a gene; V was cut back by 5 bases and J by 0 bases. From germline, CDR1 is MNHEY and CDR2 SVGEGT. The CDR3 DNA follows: TGTGCCAGCAGTCGGGACAGCCTGAACACTGAAGCTTTCTTT. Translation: CASSRDSLNTEAFF.

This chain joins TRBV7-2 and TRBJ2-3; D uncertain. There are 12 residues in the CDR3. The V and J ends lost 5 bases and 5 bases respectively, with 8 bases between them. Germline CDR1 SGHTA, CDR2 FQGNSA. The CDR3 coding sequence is TGTGCCAGCAGCCCACTAAAAGATACGCAGTATTTT. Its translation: CASSPLKDTQYF.

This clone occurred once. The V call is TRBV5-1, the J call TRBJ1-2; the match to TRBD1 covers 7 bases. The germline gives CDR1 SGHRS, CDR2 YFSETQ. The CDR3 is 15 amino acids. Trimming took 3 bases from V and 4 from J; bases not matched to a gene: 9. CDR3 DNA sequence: TGCGCCAGCAGCTACATACAGGGGCTCGGCTATGGCTACACCTTC. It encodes CASSYIQGLGYGYTF.

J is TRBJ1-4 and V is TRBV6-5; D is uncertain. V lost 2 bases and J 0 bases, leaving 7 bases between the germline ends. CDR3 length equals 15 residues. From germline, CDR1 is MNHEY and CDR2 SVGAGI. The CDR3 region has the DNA TGTGCCAGCAGTTACCAGGTGACAACTAATGAAAAACTGTTTTTT. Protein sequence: CASSYQVTTNEKLFF.

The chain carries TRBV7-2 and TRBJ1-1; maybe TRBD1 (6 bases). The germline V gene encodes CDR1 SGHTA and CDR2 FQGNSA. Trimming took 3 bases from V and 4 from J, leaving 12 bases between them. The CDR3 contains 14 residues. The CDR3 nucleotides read TGTGCCAGCAGCTTTGGGGGCGCATCCACTGAAGCTTTCTTT. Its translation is CASSFGGASTEAFF.

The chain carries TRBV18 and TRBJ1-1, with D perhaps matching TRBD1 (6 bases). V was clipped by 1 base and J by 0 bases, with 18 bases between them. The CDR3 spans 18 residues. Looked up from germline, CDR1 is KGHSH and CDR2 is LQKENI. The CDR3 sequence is CASSPRDTGLVLNTEAFF. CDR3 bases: TGTGCCAGCTCACCACGGGACACAGGTCTGGTGTTGAACACTGAAGCTTTCTTT.

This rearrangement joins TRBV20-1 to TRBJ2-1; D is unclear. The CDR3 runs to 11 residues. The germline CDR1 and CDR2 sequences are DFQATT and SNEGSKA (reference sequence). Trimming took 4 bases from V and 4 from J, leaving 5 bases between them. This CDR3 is CSANAYNEQFF. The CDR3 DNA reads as TGCAGTGCTAATGCGTACAATGAGCAGTTCTTC.